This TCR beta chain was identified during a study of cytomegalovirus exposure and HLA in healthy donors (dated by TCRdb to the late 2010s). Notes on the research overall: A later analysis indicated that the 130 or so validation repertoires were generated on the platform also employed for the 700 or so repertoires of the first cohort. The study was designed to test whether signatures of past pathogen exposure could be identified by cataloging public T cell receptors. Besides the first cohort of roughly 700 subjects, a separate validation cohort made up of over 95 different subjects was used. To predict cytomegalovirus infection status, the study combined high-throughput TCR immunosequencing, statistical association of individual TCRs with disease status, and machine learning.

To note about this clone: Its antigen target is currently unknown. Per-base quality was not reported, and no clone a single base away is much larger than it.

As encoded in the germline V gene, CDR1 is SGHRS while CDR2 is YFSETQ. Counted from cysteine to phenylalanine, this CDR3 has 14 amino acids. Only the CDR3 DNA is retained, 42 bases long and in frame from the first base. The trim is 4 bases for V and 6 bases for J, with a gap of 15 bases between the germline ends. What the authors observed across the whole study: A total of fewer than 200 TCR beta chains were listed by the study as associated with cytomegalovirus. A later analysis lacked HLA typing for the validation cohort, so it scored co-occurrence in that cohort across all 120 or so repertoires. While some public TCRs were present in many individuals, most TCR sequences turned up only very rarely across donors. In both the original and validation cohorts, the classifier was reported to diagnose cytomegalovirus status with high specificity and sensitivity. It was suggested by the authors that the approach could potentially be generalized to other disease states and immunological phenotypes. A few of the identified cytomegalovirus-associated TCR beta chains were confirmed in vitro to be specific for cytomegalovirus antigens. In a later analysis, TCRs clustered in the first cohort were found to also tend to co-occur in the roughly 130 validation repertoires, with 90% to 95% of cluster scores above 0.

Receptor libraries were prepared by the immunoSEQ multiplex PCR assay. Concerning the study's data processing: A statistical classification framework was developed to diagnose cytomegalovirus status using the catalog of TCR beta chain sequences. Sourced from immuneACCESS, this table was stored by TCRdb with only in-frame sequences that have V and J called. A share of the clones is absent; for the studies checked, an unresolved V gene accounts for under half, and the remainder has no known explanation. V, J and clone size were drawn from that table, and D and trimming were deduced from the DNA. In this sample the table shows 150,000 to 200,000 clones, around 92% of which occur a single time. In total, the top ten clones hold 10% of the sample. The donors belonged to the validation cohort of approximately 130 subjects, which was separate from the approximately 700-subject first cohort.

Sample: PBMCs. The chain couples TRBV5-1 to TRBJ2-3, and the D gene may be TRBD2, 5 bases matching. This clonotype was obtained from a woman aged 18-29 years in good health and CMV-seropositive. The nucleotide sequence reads TGCGCCAGCAGCCCCCCGGGAATTGGTGATACGCAGTATTTT. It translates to CASSPPGIGDTQYF.